This is a list of T cell receptor beta chains from one sample in a study of blood T cell repertoires in COVID-19. Sequencing was performed with immunoSEQ multiplex PCR; in TCRdb, only in-frame clones are kept and a portion is missing. The table has nearly 70,000 clones, about 90% seen once; the top ten hold approximately 3.6%. Sequencing was done on a sample of peripheral blood. These receptors all come from a woman between 45 and 60 years old with COVID-19, enrolled during active disease. Each CDR3 is given with its conserved first and last residue. The D gene is left open where the match is weak. A clone size is listed for some rows: how often the clone was seen (once, few, many), or a class if it is expanded.

clone_size j_call v_call d_call cdr3_nt cdr3_aa
- TRBJ2-2 TRBV9 - TGTGCCAGCAGACAGTCGAACACCGGGGAGCTGTTTTTT CASRQSNTGELFF
- TRBJ2-2 TRBV14 - TGTGCCAGCAGCCTCTATGCCGGGGAGCTGTTTTTT CASSLYAGELFF
- TRBJ1-5 TRBV5-5 - TGTGCCAGCAGCTCCATGGGGGGTAGCAATCAGCCCCAGCATTTT CASSSMGGSNQPQHF
- TRBJ2-7 TRBV28 TRBD1 TGTGCCAGCAGTCTACAGGGGGCCTACGAGCAGTACTTC CASSLQGAYEQYF
- TRBJ2-7 TRBV12-3/TRBV12-4 - TGTGCCAGTTGTAGCGTCTACGAGCAGTACTTC CASCSVYEQYF
- TRBJ1-1 TRBV25-1 - TGTGCCAGCAGTGGAAGGGGTGAAGCTTTCTTT CASSGRGEAFF
- TRBJ2-3 TRBV24-1 - TGTGCCACCAGTGCTGCCGGGGTTCCAAGCACAGATACGCAGTATTTT CATSAAGVPSTDTQYF
- TRBJ2-2 TRBV6-5 TRBD2 TGTGCCAGCCAGTCTAGCGGCACGAACACCGGGGAGCTGTTTTTT CASQSSGTNTGELFF
- TRBJ2-5 TRBV19 - TGTGCCAGTAGTACTGGAGGAGGGACCCAGTACTTC CASSTGGGTQYF
- TRBJ2-3 TRBV7-9 - TGTGCCGGGCGAGGGACTGAGGATACGCAGTATTTT CAGRGTEDTQYF
- TRBJ2-7 TRBV19 - TGTGCCAGTCAGGACAGCTCCTACGAGCAGTACTTC CASQDSSYEQYF
- TRBJ2-3 TRBV11-3 TRBD2 TGTGCCAGCAGCTTAGATCTAGGGACTAGCGTAGATACGCAGTATTTT CASSLDLGTSVDTQYF
- TRBJ2-7 TRBV10-2 TRBD2 TGCGCCAGCAGTTTGACTAGCCCCCAGCAGTACTTC CASSLTSPQQYF
- TRBJ1-2 TRBV9 - TGTGCCAGCAGGAGAGGCGGGCAGGTGAACTATGGCTACACCTTC CASRRGGQVNYGYTF
- TRBJ2-2 TRBV11-3 - TGTGCCAGCAGCTCCCTGGAGGGGAACGGGGAGCTGTTTTTT CASSSLEGNGELFF
- TRBJ2-3 TRBV7-3 TRBD2 TGTGCCAGCAGCTTACGTGCGGGAGGGCCGACGAGCGGTACGCAGTATTTT CASSLRAGGPTSGTQYF
- TRBJ1-5 TRBV19 TRBD1 TGTGCCAGTAGTCCAGGGGGACAGGTTCGAAATCAGCCCCAGCATTTT CASSPGGQVRNQPQHF
- TRBJ2-1 TRBV9 - TGTGCCAGCAGCGTAGATGGGAGAAACCTCCTCTACAATGAGCAGTTCTTC CASSVDGRNLLYNEQFF
- TRBJ2-3 TRBV28 TRBD2 TGTGCCAGCAGTTTAAGGACTAGCGGGTATACGCAGTATTTT CASSLRTSGYTQYF
- TRBJ2-1 TRBV3-1/TRBV3-2 TRBD2 TGTGCCAGCAGTCATCCTAGCGGGAGAATTAGCAATGAGCAGTTCTTC CASSHPSGRISNEQFF
- TRBJ1-1 TRBV4-2 - TGTGCCAGCAGCCGAATGCCTGAGGGGGACACTGAAGCTTTCTTT CASSRMPEGDTEAFF
- TRBJ2-1 TRBV28 - TGTGCCGCCAAGAAGAGGCTGTTCAATGAGCAGTTCTTC CAAKKRLFNEQFF
- TRBJ2-2 TRBV7-2 - TGTGCCAGCAGCTCTCAGGGGGAGGACACCGGGGAGCTGTTTTTT CASSSQGEDTGELFF
once TRBJ2-6 TRBV18 TRBD2 TGTGCCAGCTCACCACGGGAGGGCAGCGGGGCCAACGTCCTGACTTTC CASSPREGSGANVLTF
- TRBJ2-5 TRBV10-3 TRBD2 TGTGCCGCTTCCCCGACTAGCGGTATTCTTGGGACCCAGTACTTC CAASPTSGILGTQYF
- TRBJ2-7 TRBV5-1 TRBD2 TGCGCCAGCAGCTCTCGCGGGGGAGACGAGCAGTACTTC CASSSRGGDEQYF
- TRBJ2-5 TRBV18 TRBD1 TGTGCCAGCTCGACGAGGACAGGACAAGAGACCCAGTACTTC CASSTRTGQETQYF
- TRBJ2-7 TRBV7-9 - TGTGCCAGCAGCTTGCTGAGCGAGCAGTACTTC CASSLLSEQYF
- TRBJ1-4 TRBV18 - TGTGCCAGCTCACCACGGCGGGGGCAAAAACTGTTTTTT CASSPRRGQKLFF
- TRBJ2-1 TRBV7-9 TRBD2 TGTGCCAGCAGCCGAGGACTAGCGGGAGGGGAGCAGTTCTTC CASSRGLAGGEQFF
- TRBJ2-1 TRBV7-5 - TGTGCCAGAAGCCCCTACGGGGGTTTGGATGAGCAGTTCTTC CARSPYGGLDEQFF
- TRBJ2-7 TRBV27 - TGTGCCAGCAGTTTCTGCGAGCAGTACTTC CASSFCEQYF
few TRBJ2-7 TRBV6-6 - TGTGCCAGCAGAGGGGCGGACTACGAGCAGTACTTC CASRGADYEQYF
- TRBJ2-5 TRBV9 - TGTGCCAGCAGCGTCCAGGGTTATCAAGAGACCCAGTACTTC CASSVQGYQETQYF
- TRBJ1-5 TRBV2 - TGTGCCAGCAGTCTGGACGGGGGTGGCAATCAGCCCCAGCATTTT CASSLDGGGNQPQHF
- TRBJ2-3 TRBV11-3 - TGTGCCAGCAGCTTGGAGGGGGGGGAAGATACGCAGTATTTT CASSLEGGEDTQYF
- TRBJ2-1 TRBV20-1 - TGCAGTGCCAGTAAAGGTCCGGGTTTTGTTTACAATGAGCAGTTCTTC CSASKGPGFVYNEQFF
- TRBJ2-1 TRBV10-1 TRBD1 TGCGCCAGCAGCCCGGGACAGGGATACAATGAGCAGTTCTTC CASSPGQGYNEQFF
- TRBJ2-3 TRBV4-1 TRBD1 TGCGCCAGCAGCCGATTCAGGTTCGAAGGGACAGGGACAGATACGCAGTATTTT CASSRFRFEGTGTDTQYF
few TRBJ1-4 TRBV30 TRBD1 TGTGCCTGGACCCGTGGGACAGGGTGGACGACTAATGAAAAACTGTTTTTT CAWTRGTGWTTNEKLFF
- TRBJ1-1 TRBV6-1 - TGTGCCAGCAGTGAATACTACACTGAAGCTTTCTTT CASSEYYTEAFF
once TRBJ1-4 TRBV5-4 - TGTGCCAGCAGCTTGGCAGGGAGGCACGAAAAACTGTTTTTT CASSLAGRHEKLFF
- TRBJ2-1 TRBV4-2 TRBD2 TGTGCCAGCAGCCACTCAGCTAGCGGGAGTAGGGATGAGCAGTTCTTC CASSHSASGSRDEQFF
- TRBJ2-3 TRBV2 - TGTGCCAGCGTTCTAGTCCCGTCAGATACGCAGTATTTT CASVLVPSDTQYF
- TRBJ2-7 TRBV7-2 - TGTGCCAGCAGCCTCGGGACTCTCAGCTCCTACGAGCAGTACTTC CASSLGTLSSYEQYF
- TRBJ2-1 TRBV10-1 TRBD2 TGCGCCAGCAGCTCCAGCGGGGCCCACCCCCAGCAGTTCTTC CASSSSGAHPQQFF
once TRBJ2-4 TRBV5-6 - TGTGCCAGCAGCTTGGCAGGGGCCAAAAACATTCAGTACTTC CASSLAGAKNIQYF
- TRBJ2-2 TRBV29-1 TRBD2 TGCAGCGTTGCCCCGCGTTTGAATAGGGAGGGCACCGGGGAGCTGTTTTTT CSVAPRLNREGTGELFF
- TRBJ2-7 TRBV2 TRBD1 TGTGCCAGCAGCTTGGACAGGTTGGGGGAGCAGTACTTC CASSLDRLGEQYF
- TRBJ2-2 TRBV30 TRBD1 TGTGCCTGGAACAGGGGTCGGACCGGGGAGCTGTTTTTT CAWNRGRTGELFF
- TRBJ1-6 TRBV12-3/TRBV12-4 - TGTGCCAGCCAGGGCTCCTATAATTCACCCCTCCACTTT CASQGSYNSPLHF
- TRBJ2-1 TRBV6-5 TRBD2 TGTGCCAGCGGGGGGGACCTCTTCTACAATGAGCAGTTCTTC CASGGDLFYNEQFF
- TRBJ1-5 TRBV28 - TGTGCCAGCGGACAACAGGGTAGAAGCAATCAGCCCCAGCATTTT CASGQQGRSNQPQHF
- TRBJ2-1 TRBV29-1 TRBD2 TGCAGCGCCGTCGTCTGGCGGGAGGGCCACGGCCATGAGCAGTTCTTC CSAVVWREGHGHEQFF
once TRBJ2-7 TRBV19 - TGTGCCAGTAGTCATGCAGGGGCTAACGAGCAGTACTTC CASSHAGANEQYF